These T cell receptor beta chains were read from a single sample in a study of T cells in Graves' hyperthyroidism and ophthalmopathy. TCRdb redid the calling of the multiplex PCR reads with MiXCR, one entry per CDR3 protein. The data hold roughly 580,000 distinct CDR3 sequences, with about 45% observed a single time. The sequenced sample was peripheral blood or thyroid tissue (not recorded which). Every receptor here comes from a woman younger than 35 with Graves' hyperthyroidism. CDR3s include the opening cysteine and the closing phenylalanine or tryptophan. A D gene is named only where the DNA matches it firmly. Not all rows give a size; the values are once, few, many and, for expanded clones, a class.

>NA|TRBJ2-5|many|TRBV20-1
CSASGRFQETQYF
TGCAGTGCTAGCGGACGGTTCCAAGAGACCCAGTACTTC
>TRBD1|TRBJ2-7|NA|TRBV7-8
CASSLMGQDAPWEQYF
TGTGCCAGCAGCTTAATGGGACAGGACGCCCCGTGGGAGCAGTACTTC
>NA|TRBJ1-2|NA|TRBV15
CATSSEGGGNGYTF
TGTGCCACCAGCAGTGAGGGAGGGGGGAATGGCTACACCTTC
>NA|TRBJ2-7|NA|TRBV7-7
CASSFLGTTYEQYF
TGTGCCAGCAGCTTTCTGGGGACAACCTACGAGCAGTACTTC
>NA|TRBJ2-2|NA|TRBV7-9
CASSTQQGEGGELFF
TGTGCCAGCAGCACCCAACAGGGGGAGGGCGGGGAGCTGTTTTTT
>NA|TRBJ1-6|few|TRBV19
CASRTDRWNNSPLHF
TGTGCCAGTAGGACGGACCGATGGAATAATTCACCCCTCCACTTT
>TRBD1|TRBJ2-6|NA|TRBV15
CATSRSGQGALAF
TGTGCCACCAGCAGATCGGGACAGGGGGCTCTAGCTTTC
>TRBD1|TRBJ1-5|many|TRBV2
CASSEGQGQPQHF
TGTGCCAGCAGTGAGGGACAGGGTCAGCCCCAGCATTTT
>NA|TRBJ1-5|once|TRBV10-3
CAIRGTGQPQHF
TGTGCCATCAGGGGGACGGGGCAGCCCCAGCATTTT
>TRBD1|TRBJ1-2|NA|TRBV29-1
CSVTTGGHYGYTF
TGCAGCGTGACAACAGGGGGTCACTATGGCTACACCTTC
>TRBD1|TRBJ1-4|few|TRBV7-9
CASSLAGQGGEKLFF
TGCGCCAGCAGCTTAGCGGGACAGGGAGGTGAAAAACTGTTTTTT
>TRBD2|TRBJ2-7|NA|TRBV7-8
CASSFLAGDPYEQYF
TGTGCCAGCAGCTTCCTAGCGGGAGATCCCTACGAGCAGTACTTC